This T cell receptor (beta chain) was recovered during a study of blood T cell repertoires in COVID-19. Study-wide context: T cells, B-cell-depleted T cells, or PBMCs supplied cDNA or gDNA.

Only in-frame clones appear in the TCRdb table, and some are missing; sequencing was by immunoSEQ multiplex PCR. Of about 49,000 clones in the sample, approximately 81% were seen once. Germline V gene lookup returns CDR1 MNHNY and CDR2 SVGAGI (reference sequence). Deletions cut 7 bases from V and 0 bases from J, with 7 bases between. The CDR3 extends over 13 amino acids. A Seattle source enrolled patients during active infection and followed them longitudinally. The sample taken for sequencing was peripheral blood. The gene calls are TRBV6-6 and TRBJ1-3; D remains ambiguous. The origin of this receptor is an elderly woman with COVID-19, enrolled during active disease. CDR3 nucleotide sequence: TGTGCCAGCACCAGGCTCTCTGGAAACACCATATATTTT. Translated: CASTRLSGNTIYF.